One and the same sample provided the 18 T cell receptor beta chains below, sequenced in a study of T cells in Graves' hyperthyroidism and ophthalmopathy. Template material for amplifying TCR beta CDR3 regions consisted of RNA transcripts. Researchers ran a first-round RT-PCR on the TCR CDR3 using the HTBI primer set. TCRdb processed the multiplex PCR reads anew with MiXCR; each CDR3 protein has one entry. Counted here are 490,000 or so distinct CDR3 sequences, about 20% occurring once; the ten biggest clones make up 49%. Sample: blood. The origin of the receptors is a woman aged 65 to 85 with Graves' ophthalmopathy.

This clonotype was picked up a small number of times. V and J are TRBV7-2 and TRBJ1-1, with D maybe TRBD1 (5 bases). V lost 5 bases and J 2 bases, leaving 15 bases between the germline ends. The CDR3 spans 15 residues. Germline V lookup: CDR1 SGHTA, CDR2 FQGNSA. The CDR3 nucleotides read TGTGCCAGCAGCCCTACGTATCAGGGAAACACTGAAGCTTTCTTT. Its translation: CASSPTYQGNTEAFF. Complete variable domain (other parts from reference TRBV7-2 and TRBJ1-1): GAGVSQSPSNKVTEKGKDVELRCDPISGHTALYWYRQSLGQGLEFLIYFQGNSAPDKSGLPSDRFSAERTGGSVSTLTIQRTQQEDSAVYLCASSPTYQGNTEAFFGQGTRLTVV.

This clonotype was picked up many times. V gene TRBV19 combines with J gene TRBJ1-2; 7 bases agree with TRBD1. Germline-derived CDR1 and CDR2 are LNHDA and SQIVND (reference sequence). The CDR3 is 14 residues long. V gave up 5 bases and J gave up 3 bases; unmatched junction bases: 6. This CDR3 reads CASSYRDRYYGYTF. The CDR3 bases are TGTGCCAGTAGTTATCGGGACAGATACTATGGCTACACCTTC.

This chain links TRBV12-3 or TRBV12-4 with TRBJ2-1; 7 bases are a match to TRBD1. The V and J ends lost 6 bases and 5 bases, in that order; junction bases with no gene match: 7. This CDR3 region has 14 residues. The CDR3 nucleotides are TGTGCCAGCAGCCCGGACAGGCCAAACAATGAGCAGTTCTTC. This encodes CASSPDRPNNEQFF.

In this sample, this clonotype turned up many times. This rearrangement joins TRBV6-2 or TRBV6-3 to TRBJ2-1; D remains unclear. V dropped 6 bases and J dropped 0 bases, with 9 bases sitting between them. The CDR3 has 14 amino acids. Germline CDR1 MNHEY, CDR2 SVGEGT. Here the CDR3 DNA reads TGTGCCAGCAGCCCGACGGCCTCCTACAATGAGCAGTTCTTC. Translation: CASSPTASYNEQFF.

This chain uses TRBV3-1 with TRBJ2-7; D gene uncertain. The CDR3 is made up of 14 amino acids. V was cut by 2 bases and J by 0 bases, with 8 bases left in between. In germline, CDR1 is LGHDT, CDR2 YNNKEL (reference sequence). Here the CDR3 DNA reads TGTGCCAGCAGCCAAAATAGCAACTCCTACGAGCAGTACTTC. Translated, it gives CASSQNSNSYEQYF.

CDR3 nucleotide sequence: TGTGCCAGCAGCTTAGGGACAGGGGTTCGGACCGGGGAGCTGTTTTTT. This codes for CASSLGTGVRTGELFF. This chain links TRBV5-4 with TRBJ2-2; TRBD1 matches at 10 bases. CDR1 is SGHNT and CDR2 is YYREEE in the germline V gene (reference sequence). Trimming took 2 bases from V and 5 from J; bases not matched to a gene: 6. This CDR3 comprises 16 residues.

In its sample, this clonotype was seen many times. The chain combines TRBV9 with TRBJ1-1; tentatively, D is TRBD1 (6 bases). V lost 0 bases to trimming and J lost 1 base, with 13 bases between them. Germline lookup yields CDR1 SGDLS and CDR2 YYNGEE. The CDR3 contains 16 residues. Here the CDR3 reads CASSVEDLTGNTEAFF. The CDR3, as DNA: TGTGCCAGCAGCGTAGAGGACCTGACAGGGAACACTGAAGCTTTCTTT. Filled out from reference TRBV9 and TRBJ1-1, the complete variable domain reads DSGVTQTPKHLITATGQRVTLRCSPRSGDLSVYWYQQSLDQGLQFLIQYYNGEERAKGNILERFSAQQFPDLHSELNLSSLELGDSALYFCASSVEDLTGNTEAFFGQGTRLTVV.

V and J are TRBV10-3 and TRBJ2-7; TRBD1 agrees at 7 bases. This CDR3 comprises 13 residues. After removal of 2 bases from V and 5 bases from J, the junction contained 3 bases not matched to a gene. Germline CDR1 reads ENHRY; CDR2 reads SYGVKD. The DNA of the CDR3 is TGTGCCATCAGTGAGATGACAGGGAACGAGCAGTACTTC. Its protein product is CAISEMTGNEQYF.

This clonotype was recorded many times. This chain connects TRBV30 to TRBJ2-1, with 14 nucleotides matching TRBD2. CDR3 length: 16 residues. CDR1 is GTSNPN and CDR2 is SVGIG in the germline V gene (reference sequence). V shed 3 bases and J 7 bases; nucleotides not matched to a gene: 8. The CDR3 loop is CAWRMTGTSGRNEQFF. The CDR3 DNA is TGTGCCTGGAGAATGACCGGGACTAGCGGGAGAAATGAGCAGTTCTTC.

The CDR3 here is CSASTAGGYTF. The DNA of the CDR3 is TGCAGTGCTAGCACTGCAGGGGGCTACACCTTC. This chain connects TRBV20-1 to TRBJ1-2; a possible D gene is TRBD1 (5 bases). The V end was cut by 3 bases, the J end by 8 bases, with 10 bases between. This CDR3 has 11 amino acids. CDR1 DFQATT and CDR2 SNEGSKA come from the germline V gene (reference sequence).

This clonotype appeared many times. The chain has TRBV7-2 and TRBJ2-5, with D maybe TRBD1 (5 bases). The CDR3 has 13 amino acids. Trimming removed 5 bases from V and 2 bases from J, with 9 bases in between. Germline CDR1 reads SGHTA; CDR2 reads FQGNSA. Written as DNA, the CDR3 is TGTGCCAGCAGCCCCCGACAGCAAGAGACCCAGTACTTC. Amino acids: CASSPRQQETQYF.

At least ten counts were recorded for this clonotype. J is TRBJ2-5 and V is TRBV11-2; possible D gene TRBD2, 5 bases. V was clipped by 4 bases and J by 9 bases, with 21 bases between them. Per germline, CDR1 SGHAT and CDR2 FQNNGV. This CDR3 contains 15 residues. In DNA form, the CDR3 reads TGTGCCAGCAGCTCCTCAGGACTGGTGCGGGTGGCCCAGTACTTC. Translating gives CASSSSGLVRVAQYF.

V usage is TRBV4-1 and J usage is TRBJ1-2; no firm D call. Germline loops: CDR1 MGHRA, CDR2 YSYEKL. This CDR3 is 17 amino acids long. V dropped 0 bases and J dropped 2 bases, with 16 bases sitting between them. Written as DNA, the CDR3 is TGCGCCAGCAGCCAAGATGGATTAGGTTTGGGAAACTATGGCTACACCTTC. Amino acids: CASSQDGLGLGNYGYTF.

The chain has TRBV7-9 and TRBJ2-5; TRBD1 is a possible D gene (6 bases). Per germline, CDR1 SEHNR and CDR2 FQNEAQ (reference sequence). V gave up 6 bases and J gave up 0 bases, with 20 bases separating them. The CDR3 is 17 amino acids. Written as DNA, the CDR3 is TGTGCCAGCAGATCCAGGGGCTCCCTCTTGTACCAAGAGACCCAGTACTTC. It encodes CASRSRGSLLYQETQYF.

This clonotype was counted at least ten times. This chain uses TRBV7-8 with TRBJ1-5; weak D call: TRBD1 (6 bases). Germline-derived CDR1 and CDR2 are SGHVS and FQNEAQ. The CDR3 totals 14 residues. Trimming left V 4 bases short and J 1 base short, with 8 bases between. CDR3 DNA: TGTGCCAGCAGCTCGGGACACAGCAATCAGCCCCAGCATTTT. Its translation: CASSSGHSNQPQHF.

J is TRBJ2-1 and V is TRBV7-3; possibly TRBD1 or TRBD2 for D (5 bases each). The V end lost 6 bases, the J end lost 4 bases, and 19 bases lay between the germline ends. The CDR3 is 16 amino acids. Per germline, CDR1 SGHTA and CDR2 FQGTGA. The CDR3 sequence is CASSYRGLAKYNEQFF. The DNA for the CDR3 is TGTGCCAGCAGTTATAGGGGATTAGCGAAGTACAATGAGCAGTTCTTC.

This clonotype showed up just a few times. V is TRBV7-3 and J is TRBJ2-1; D gene uncertain. Germline CDR1 and CDR2: SGHTA and FQGTGA. The CDR3 consists of 12 residues. V lost 5 bases to trimming and J lost 5 bases, with 7 bases between them. CDR3 region: CASSPSHNEQFF. CDR3 nucleotide sequence: TGTGCCAGCAGCCCTTCACACAATGAGCAGTTCTTC. The full variable domain, completed using reference TRBV7-3 and TRBJ2-1, is GAGVSQTPSNKVTEKGKYVELRCDPISGHTALYWYRQSLGQGPEFLIYFQGTGAADDSGLPNDRFFAVRPEGSVSTLKIQRTERGDSAVYLCASSPSHNEQFFGPGTRLTVL.

The count of this clonotype is one. The rearrangement uses TRBV11-2 and TRBJ2-1; 11 positions agree with TRBD1. This CDR3 region has 15 residues. Trimming took 3 bases from V and 6 from J; bases not matched to a gene: 4. Germline V CDR1 and CDR2: SGHAT, FQNNGV. The CDR3 nucleotides are TGTGCCAGCAGCTTCGGACAGGGGGCCCTCAATGAGCAGTTCTTC. This gives the protein CASSFGQGALNEQFF.